One and the same sample provided the 6 T cell receptor beta chains below, sequenced in a study of Graves' ophthalmopathy and Graves' hyperthyroidism. Amplification targeted the TCR beta CDR3 regions, with RNA transcripts as the source material. RT-PCR in the first round used HTBI primers; a second-round multiplex PCR followed. MiXCR was run by TCRdb on the multiplex PCR reads, yielding one entry per CDR3 protein. This table holds around 51,000 distinct CDR3 sequences, about 50% found once. The sample consisted of peripheral blood. All receptors derive from an adult man with Graves' ophthalmopathy.

This clonotype has ten or more counts. The V gene is TRBV20-1, the J gene TRBJ1-2; D may be TRBD1 (6 bases). The CDR3 is 13 amino acids. Germline CDR1 reads DFQATT; CDR2 reads SNEGSKA (reference sequence). Trimming took 4 bases from V and 2 from J, leaving 11 bases between them. CDR3 DNA: TGCAGTGCTACGAGGGGGAACAACTATGGCTACACCTTC. It yields the protein CSATRGNNYGYTF.

The chain employs TRBV5-1 and TRBJ2-2; D possibly uses TRBD1 or TRBD2 (5 bases each). The CDR3 runs 15 residues. Germline-derived CDR1 and CDR2 are SGHRS and YFSETQ. Trimming cost V 4 bases and J 3 bases, with 13 bases left between them. The CDR3 spells CASSPRDRYTGELFF. CDR3 DNA sequence: TGCGCCAGCAGCCCCCGGGACCGATACACCGGGGAGCTGTTTTTT.

The chain uses TRBV3-1 and TRBJ2-1; D gene unclear. Trimming shortened V by 1 base and J by 9 bases, and 10 bases separated the two germline ends. CDR1 is LGHDT and CDR2 is YNNKEL in the germline V gene (reference sequence). This CDR3 contains 13 residues. The CDR3 region is CASSQGAWGEQFF. The CDR3 nucleotides read TGTGCCAGCAGCCAAGGAGCGTGGGGTGAGCAGTTCTTC.

V is TRBV5-1 and J is TRBJ1-5, with D possibly TRBD1 on 5 matching bases. CDR3 size: 12 residues. In germline, CDR1 is SGHRS, CDR2 YFSETQ. V shed 7 bases and J shed 2 bases, with 7 bases lying between them. The CDR3 loop reads CASAGGNQPQHF. DNA of the CDR3: TGCGCCAGCGCGGGGGGCAATCAGCCCCAGCATTTT.

This clonotype was seen a few times. V usage is TRBV7-2 and J usage is TRBJ1-5; D remains ambiguous. This CDR3 has 14 residues. The germline CDR1 and CDR2 sequences are SGHTA and FQGNSA. V was pared by 1 base and J by 7 bases, with 11 bases between. The CDR3: CASSLGLRRQPQHF. CDR3 coding DNA: TGTGCCAGCAGCTTAGGACTTAGGAGGCAGCCCCAGCATTTT.

On this clonotype itself: The conserved phenylalanine or tryptophan normally closing the CDR3 is absent here, so this likely arose from a read error. The V and J genes are TRBV6-1 and TRBJ2-3; D unclear. This CDR3 comprises 13 residues. Deletions cut 6 bases from V and 0 bases from J, with 7 bases between. CDR1 is MNHNS, CDR2 SASEGT, per germline. The CDR3 reads CASSEDSTDTQYL. CDR3 in DNA: TGTGCCAGCAGCGAGGATAGCACAGATACGCAGTATCTT.